This T cell receptor (beta chain) appears in the sequencing data of a study of blood T cell repertoires in COVID-19. Overall study: Acute and convalescent COVID-19 specimens originated in the United States, Italy and Spain. Nucleic acid was either cDNA or gDNA, and it came from T cells, B-cell-depleted T cells, or PBMCs.

Germline lookup yields CDR1 LGHNT and CDR2 FRNRAP. Trimming cost V 7 bases and J 4 bases; bases outside gene matches: 9. This CDR3 has 14 residues. Some clones are missing from TCRdb's copy, which holds only in-frame ones; the method was immunoSEQ multiplex PCR. This sample has under 130,000 clones, with roughly 90% found just once. The chain combines TRBV12-5 with TRBJ1-2; 7 bases map to TRBD1. Sequencing input: peripheral blood. This TCR came from a woman between 55 and 75 years old with acute or convalescent COVID-19. The CDR3 DNA reads TGTGCTAGTGAGAGCAGGGGGGACAGCTATGGCTACACCTTC. Translation: CASESRGDSYGYTF.